This TCR beta chain is from a study of cytomegalovirus exposure and HLA in healthy donors. Worth noting for this clone: Its cognate antigen is unknown.

This CDR3 comprises 12 residues. Trimming left V 3 bases short and J 5 bases short, with 6 bases between. CDR1 and CDR2 (germline): LNHNV, YYDKDF (reference sequence). PCR primers comprised 60 Vbeta and 13 Jbeta primers. Measured with immunoSEQ multiplex PCR; TCRdb has only the in-frame clones, and not every one. The sample includes 90,000 to 120,000 clones, about four fifths of them seen just once. Study outcomes and limitations: Presence/absence analyses took donor sequencing depth as roughly uniform. Apart from CMV serostatus, no immune exposure information was available. Prediction of most subjects' HLA-A and HLA-B alleles by TCR beta sequences was reportedly accurate.

The receptor was isolated from a man aged 25-40 years in good health and CMV-seropositive. The V and J genes are TRBV15 and TRBJ2-3; a possible D gene is TRBD2 (5 bases). The sequencing sample was made of PBMCs. The CDR3 region is CATSRREDTQYF. As DNA, the CDR3 is TGTGCCACCAGCAGGAGGGAAGATACGCAGTATTTT.